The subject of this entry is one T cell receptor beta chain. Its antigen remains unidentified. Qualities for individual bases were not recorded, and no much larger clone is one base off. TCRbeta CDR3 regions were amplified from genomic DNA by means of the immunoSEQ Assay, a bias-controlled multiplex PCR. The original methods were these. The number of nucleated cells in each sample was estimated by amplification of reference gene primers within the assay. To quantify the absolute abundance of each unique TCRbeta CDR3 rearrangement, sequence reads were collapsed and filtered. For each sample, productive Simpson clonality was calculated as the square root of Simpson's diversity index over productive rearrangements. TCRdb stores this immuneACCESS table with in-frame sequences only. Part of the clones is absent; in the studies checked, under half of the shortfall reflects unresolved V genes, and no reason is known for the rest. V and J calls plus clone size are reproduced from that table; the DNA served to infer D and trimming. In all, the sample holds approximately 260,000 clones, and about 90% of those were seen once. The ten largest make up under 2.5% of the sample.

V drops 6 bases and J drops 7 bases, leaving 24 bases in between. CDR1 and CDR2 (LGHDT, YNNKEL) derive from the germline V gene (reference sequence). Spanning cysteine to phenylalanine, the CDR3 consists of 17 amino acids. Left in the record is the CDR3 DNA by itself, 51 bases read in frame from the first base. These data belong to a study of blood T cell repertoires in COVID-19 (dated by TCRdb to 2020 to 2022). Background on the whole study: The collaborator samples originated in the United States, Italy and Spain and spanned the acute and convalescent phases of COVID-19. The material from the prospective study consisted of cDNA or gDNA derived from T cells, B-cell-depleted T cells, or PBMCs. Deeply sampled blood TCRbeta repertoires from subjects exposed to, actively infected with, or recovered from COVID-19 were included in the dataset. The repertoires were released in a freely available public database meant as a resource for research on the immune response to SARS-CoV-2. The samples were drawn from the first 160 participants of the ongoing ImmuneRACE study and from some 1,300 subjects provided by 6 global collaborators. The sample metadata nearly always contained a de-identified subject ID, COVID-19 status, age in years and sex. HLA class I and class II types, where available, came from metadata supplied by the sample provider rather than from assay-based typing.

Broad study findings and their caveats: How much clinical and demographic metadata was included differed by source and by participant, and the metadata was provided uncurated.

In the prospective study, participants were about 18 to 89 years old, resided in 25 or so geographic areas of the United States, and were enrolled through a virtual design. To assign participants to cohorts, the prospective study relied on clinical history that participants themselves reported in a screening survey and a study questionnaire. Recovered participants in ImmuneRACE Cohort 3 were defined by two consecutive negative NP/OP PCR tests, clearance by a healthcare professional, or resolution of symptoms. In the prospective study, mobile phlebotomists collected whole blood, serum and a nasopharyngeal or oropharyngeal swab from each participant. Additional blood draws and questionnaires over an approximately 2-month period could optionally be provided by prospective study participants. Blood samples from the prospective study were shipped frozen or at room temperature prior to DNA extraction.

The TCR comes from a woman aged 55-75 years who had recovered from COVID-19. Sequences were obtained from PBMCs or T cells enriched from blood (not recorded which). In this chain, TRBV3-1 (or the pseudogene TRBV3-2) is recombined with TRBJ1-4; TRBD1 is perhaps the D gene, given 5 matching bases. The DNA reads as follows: TGTGCCAGCAGACAAACAGGAAAAGGACGGTCGACTGAAAAACTGTTTTTT. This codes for CASRQTGKGRSTEKLFF.